Listed here are 17 T cell receptor beta chains from one sample, sequenced in a study of T cell responses to AZD1222 COVID-19 vaccine. Libraries were prepared by immunoSEQ multiplex PCR; TCRdb keeps only in-frame clonotypes and omits some of them. The data hold 90,000 to 150,000 clones, with about 90% observed a single time. The sequenced sample was peripheral blood, obtained 28 days after the second AZD1222 dose. These receptors were taken from an adult who received the AZD1222 COVID-19 vaccine.

The rearrangement uses TRBV7-2 and TRBJ2-7; 7 bases are shared with TRBD2. The CDR3 consists of 15 residues. After removal of 1 base from V and 1 base from J, the junction contained 4 bases not matched to a gene. Germline V gene lookup returns CDR1 SGHTA and CDR2 FQGNSA. The CDR3 DNA sequence: TGTGCCAGCAGCTTAGAAACGGGGGGATCCTACGAGCAGTACTTC. Protein product: CASSLETGGSYEQYF.

The chain combines TRBV11-3 with TRBJ1-1, with D perhaps TRBD1 (5 bases). The germline V and J ends were trimmed by 1 base and 6 bases, with 12 bases remaining between them. The CDR3 sequence is 14 residues long. The germline V gene encodes CDR1 SGHNT and CDR2 YENEEA. CDR3 protein: CASSLGVGTSEAFF. The CDR3 DNA reads TGTGCCAGCAGCTTAGGAGTGGGGACCTCTGAAGCTTTCTTT.

This clone was counted a single time. The chain is built from TRBV9 and TRBJ2-7; D may be TRBD1 or TRBD2 (5 bases each). The CDR3 has 18 residues. The ends were cut back, 3 bases at V and 2 bases at J, with 24 bases in the middle. The germline CDR1 and CDR2 sequences are SGDLS and YYNGEE. CDR3 residues: CASSAGTSNTPLTYEQYF. The CDR3 region has the DNA TGTGCCAGCAGCGCCGGGACCTCAAACACGCCCCTTACCTACGAGCAGTACTTC. Based on the CDR3 plus reference TRBV9 and TRBJ2-7, the full variable domain is DSGVTQTPKHLITATGQRVTLRCSPRSGDLSVYWYQQSLDQGLQFLIQYYNGEERAKGNILERFSAQQFPDLHSELNLSSLELGDSALYFCASSAGTSNTPLTYEQYFGPGTRLTVT.

The V gene is TRBV18, the J gene TRBJ1-1, with TRBD1 matching 7 bases. The junction had 12 bases not matched to a gene; V was cut back by 8 bases and J by 6 bases. Germline V gene data show CDR1 as KGHSH and CDR2 as LQKENI. This CDR3 is 14 amino acids long. The CDR3 protein is CASQRSGGWSEAFF. In DNA form, the CDR3 reads TGTGCCAGCCAACGTTCAGGGGGATGGTCTGAAGCTTTCTTT.

This clone has only one observation. CDR3 sequence: CASRLSGGADNEQFF. The CDR3 DNA follows: TGTGCCAGCAGACTAAGCGGGGGGGCCGACAATGAGCAGTTCTTC. This chain links TRBV6-5 with TRBJ2-1; 10 bases map to TRBD2. The CDR3 loop spans 15 amino acids. Germline CDR1 MNHEY, CDR2 SVGAGI. With V trimmed by 6 bases and J by 5 bases, 7 bases remained unmatched.

V and J are TRBV19 and TRBJ1-5; D remains unclear. V gave up 7 bases and J gave up 7 bases, with 20 bases separating them. This CDR3 has 15 amino acids. Germline CDR1 LNHDA, CDR2 SQIVND (reference sequence). Here the CDR3 reads CASTHAGYFRQPQHF. CDR3 bases: TGTGCCAGTACCCACGCGGGGTATTTCCGGCAGCCCCAGCATTTT.

The chain combines TRBV11-2 with TRBJ2-7; no reliable D call. The germline CDR1 and CDR2 sequences are SGHAT and FQNNGV. This CDR3 spans 17 amino acids. The ends were cut back, 5 bases at V and 1 base at J, with 21 bases in the middle. The CDR3, as DNA: TGTGCCAGCAGCCCTATAACGGGTCCCCGGGCTTCCTACGAGCAGTACTTC. It encodes CASSPITGPRASYEQYF.

The rearrangement links TRBV3-1 (or the pseudogene TRBV3-2) to TRBJ2-1; D not resolved. V shed 0 bases and J shed 4 bases, with 10 bases lying between them. The V gene's germline CDR1 is LGHDT and CDR2 YNNKEL (reference sequence). The CDR3 spans 15 residues. The CDR3 loop reads CASSQEPRLYNEQFF. The CDR3, as DNA: TGTGCCAGCAGCCAAGAACCCCGTCTATACAATGAGCAGTTCTTC.

The gene calls are TRBV5-1 and TRBJ1-1; D may be TRBD1 (5 bases). Germline V gene data show CDR1 as SGHRS and CDR2 as YFSETQ. The CDR3 is 16 amino acids. The V end lost 0 bases, the J end lost 5 bases, and 17 bases lay between the germline ends. The CDR3 loop is CASSLAQTAIRTEAFF. In DNA form, the CDR3 reads TGCGCCAGCAGCTTGGCCCAGACAGCGATTAGGACTGAAGCTTTCTTT.

A single count supports this clone. The V call is TRBV15, the J call TRBJ1-5; a weak D match, TRBD1 (5 bases). The CDR3 spans 13 residues. The germline V and J ends were trimmed by 1 base and 5 bases, with 6 bases remaining between them. CDR1 is LNHNV and CDR2 is YYDKDF in the germline V gene (reference sequence). The CDR3 sequence: CATSRGGDQPQHF. In DNA, the CDR3 is TGTGCCACCAGCAGAGGGGGGGATCAGCCCCAGCATTTT.

The gene calls are TRBV6-5 and TRBJ2-7, with a tentative D call TRBD1 (6 bases). Germline CDR1 reads MNHEY; CDR2 reads SVGAGI. The CDR3 is 14 amino acids. Trimming removed 6 bases from V and 2 bases from J, with 14 bases in between. The CDR3 nucleotides read TGTGCCAGCAGGAATGCACAGGGACCCTACGAGCAGTACTTC. This encodes CASRNAQGPYEQYF.

The rearrangement joins TRBV4-1 to TRBJ1-5; 8 nucleotides align to TRBD1. Germline-derived CDR1 and CDR2 are MGHRA and YSYEKL. This CDR3 contains 15 residues. The trim removed 3 bases at V and 6 bases at J, leaving 7 bases unmatched. Here the CDR3 reads CASSQTDREGQPQHF. As DNA, the CDR3 is TGCGCCAGCAGCCAGACGGACAGGGAAGGTCAGCCCCAGCATTTT.

The rearrangement uses TRBV5-1 and TRBJ2-1, with TRBD2 matching 11 bases. Germline CDR1 is SGHRS and CDR2 is YFSETQ. Trimming cost V 2 bases and J 2 bases; bases outside gene matches: 0. The CDR3 is made up of 15 amino acids. CDR3 amino acids: CASSLLAGAYNEQFF. CDR3 bases: TGCGCCAGCAGCTTACTAGCGGGAGCCTACAATGAGCAGTTCTTC.

V usage is TRBV20-1 and J usage is TRBJ2-7; D is perhaps TRBD2 (5 bases). The germline CDR1 and CDR2 sequences are DFQATT and SNEGSKA (reference sequence). The CDR3 spans 14 residues. Trimming stripped 3 bases from V and 6 bases from J, with 18 bases between. CDR3 sequence: CSASPGSTPLEQYF. The DNA for the CDR3 is TGCAGTGCTAGTCCGGGATCGACGCCACTCGAGCAGTACTTC.

V is TRBV27 and J is TRBJ2-5; no clear D gene. CDR3 size: 16 residues. Germline CDR1 is MNHEY and CDR2 is SMNVEV (reference sequence). The V end lost 7 bases, the J end lost 2 bases, and 20 bases lay between the germline ends. The CDR3 bases are TGTGCCAGCACTAACGAAAGGGTTCTGGGGCAAGAGACCCAGTACTTC. Protein sequence: CASTNERVLGQETQYF.

V usage is TRBV9 and J usage is TRBJ2-1, with 9 nucleotides matching TRBD1. The ends lost 2 bases at V and 6 bases at J; junction bases unmatched: 12. The germline V gene encodes CDR1 SGDLS and CDR2 YYNGEE. This CDR3 has 17 amino acids. The CDR3: CASSVRTGTGSFNEQFF. DNA of the CDR3: TGTGCCAGCAGCGTGCGGACCGGGACAGGGTCTTTCAATGAGCAGTTCTTC.

The V gene is TRBV5-6, the J gene TRBJ2-7, with D unclear. CDR3 length: 14 amino acids. CDR1 is SGHDT and CDR2 is YYEEEE in the germline V gene. Trimming took off 4 bases at V and 5 bases at J, with 16 bases between the two ends. CDR3 coding DNA: TGTGCCAGCAGCATGTGGGCGATCGGCGACGAGCAGTACTTC. Amino acids: CASSMWAIGDEQYF.